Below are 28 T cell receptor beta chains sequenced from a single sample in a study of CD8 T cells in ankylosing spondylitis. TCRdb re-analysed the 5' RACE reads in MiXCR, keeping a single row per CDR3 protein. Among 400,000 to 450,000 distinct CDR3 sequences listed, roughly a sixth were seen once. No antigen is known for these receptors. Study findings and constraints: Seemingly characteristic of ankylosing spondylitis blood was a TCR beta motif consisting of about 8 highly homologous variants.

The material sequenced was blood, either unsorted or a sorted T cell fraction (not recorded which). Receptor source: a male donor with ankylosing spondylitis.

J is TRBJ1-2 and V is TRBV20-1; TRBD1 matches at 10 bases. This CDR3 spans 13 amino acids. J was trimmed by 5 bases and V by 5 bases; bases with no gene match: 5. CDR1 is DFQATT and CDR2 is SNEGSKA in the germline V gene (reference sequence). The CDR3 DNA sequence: TGCAGTGCTGCGGGGACAGGGGTTTATGGCTACACCTTC. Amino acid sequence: CSAAGTGVYGYTF.

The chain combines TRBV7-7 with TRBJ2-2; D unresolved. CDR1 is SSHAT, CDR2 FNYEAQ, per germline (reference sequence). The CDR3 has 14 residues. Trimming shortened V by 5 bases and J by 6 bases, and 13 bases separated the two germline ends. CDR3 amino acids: CASSQQFGAGELFF. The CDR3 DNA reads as TGTGCCAGCAGCCAACAGTTCGGTGCCGGGGAGCTGTTTTTT.

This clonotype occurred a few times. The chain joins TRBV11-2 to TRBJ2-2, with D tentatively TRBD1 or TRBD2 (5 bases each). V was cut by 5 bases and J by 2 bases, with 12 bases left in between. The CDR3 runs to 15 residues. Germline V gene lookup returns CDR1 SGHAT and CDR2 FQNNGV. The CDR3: CASSTGTVNTGELFF. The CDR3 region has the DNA TGTGCCAGCAGCACCGGGACGGTAAACACCGGGGAGCTGTTTTTT. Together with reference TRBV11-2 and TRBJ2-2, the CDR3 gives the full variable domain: EAGVAQSPRYKIIEKRQSVAFWCNPISGHATLYWYQQILGQGPKLLIQFQNNGVVDDSQLPKDRFSAERLKGVDSTLKIQPAKLEDSAVYLCASSTGTVNTGELFFGEGSRLTVL.

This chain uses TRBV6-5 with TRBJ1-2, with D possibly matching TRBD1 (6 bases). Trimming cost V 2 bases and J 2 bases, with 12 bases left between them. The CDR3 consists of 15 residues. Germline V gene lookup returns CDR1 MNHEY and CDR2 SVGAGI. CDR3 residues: CASSYQGWGNYGYTF. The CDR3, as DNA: TGTGCCAGCAGTTACCAGGGGTGGGGAAACTATGGCTACACCTTC.

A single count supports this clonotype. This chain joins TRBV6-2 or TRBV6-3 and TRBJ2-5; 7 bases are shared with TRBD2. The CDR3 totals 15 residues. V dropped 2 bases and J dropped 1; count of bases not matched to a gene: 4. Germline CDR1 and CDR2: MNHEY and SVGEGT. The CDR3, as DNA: TGTGCCAGCAGTTACGGGAGACTAGCCCAAGAGACCCAGTACTTC. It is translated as CASSYGRLAQETQYF.

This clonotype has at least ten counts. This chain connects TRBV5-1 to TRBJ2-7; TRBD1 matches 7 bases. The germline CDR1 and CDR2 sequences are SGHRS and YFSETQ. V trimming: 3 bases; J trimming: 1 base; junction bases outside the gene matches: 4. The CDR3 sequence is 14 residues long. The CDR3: CASSYGTASYEQYF. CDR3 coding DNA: TGCGCCAGCAGCTACGGGACAGCATCCTACGAGCAGTACTTC. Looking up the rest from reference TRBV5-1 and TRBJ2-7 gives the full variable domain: KAGVTQTPRYLIKTRGQQVTLSCSPISGHRSVSWYQQTPGQGLQFLFEYFSETQRNKGNFPGRFSGRQFSNSRSEMNVSTLELGDSALYLCASSYGTASYEQYFGPGTRLTVT.

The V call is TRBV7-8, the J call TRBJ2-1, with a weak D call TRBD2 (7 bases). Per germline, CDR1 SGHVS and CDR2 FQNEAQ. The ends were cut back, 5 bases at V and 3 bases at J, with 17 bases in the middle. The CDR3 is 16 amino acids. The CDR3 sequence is CASSLRGGRNYNEQFF. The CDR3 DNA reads TGTGCCAGCAGCCTTAGGGGGGGGAGAAACTACAATGAGCAGTTCTTC. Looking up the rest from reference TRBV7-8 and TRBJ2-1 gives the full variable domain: GAGVSQSPRYKVAKRGQDVALRCDPISGHVSLFWYQQALGQGPEFLTYFQNEAQLDKSGLPSDRFFAERPEGSVSTLKIQRTQQEDSAVYLCASSLRGGRNYNEQFFGPGTRLTVL.

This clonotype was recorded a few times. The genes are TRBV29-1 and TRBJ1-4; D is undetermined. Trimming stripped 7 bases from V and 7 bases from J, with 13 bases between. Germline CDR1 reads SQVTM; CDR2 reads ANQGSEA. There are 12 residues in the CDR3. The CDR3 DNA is TGCAGCGCCGTGACCGGGAGTGAAAAACTGTTTTTT. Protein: CSAVTGSEKLFF.

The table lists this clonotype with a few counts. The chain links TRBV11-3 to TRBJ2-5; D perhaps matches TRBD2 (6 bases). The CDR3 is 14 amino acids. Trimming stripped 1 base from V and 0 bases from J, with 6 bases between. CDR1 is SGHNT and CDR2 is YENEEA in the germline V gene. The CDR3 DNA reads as TGTGCCAGCAGCTTAGGGGGGGACCAAGAGACCCAGTACTTC. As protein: CASSLGGDQETQYF.

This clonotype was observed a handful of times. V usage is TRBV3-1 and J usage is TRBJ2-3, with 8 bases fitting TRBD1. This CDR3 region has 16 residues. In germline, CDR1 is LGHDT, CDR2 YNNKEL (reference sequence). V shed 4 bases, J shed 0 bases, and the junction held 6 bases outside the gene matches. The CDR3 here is CASSRQGQVSTDTQYF. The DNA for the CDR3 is TGTGCCAGCAGCCGACAGGGACAGGTTAGCACAGATACGCAGTATTTT.

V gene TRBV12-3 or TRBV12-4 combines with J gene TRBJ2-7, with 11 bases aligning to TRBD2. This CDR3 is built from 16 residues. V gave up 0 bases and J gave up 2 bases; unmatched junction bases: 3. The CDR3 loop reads CASSLALTSGAYEQYF. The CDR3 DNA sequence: TGTGCCAGCAGTTTAGCCCTGACTAGCGGGGCCTACGAGCAGTACTTC.

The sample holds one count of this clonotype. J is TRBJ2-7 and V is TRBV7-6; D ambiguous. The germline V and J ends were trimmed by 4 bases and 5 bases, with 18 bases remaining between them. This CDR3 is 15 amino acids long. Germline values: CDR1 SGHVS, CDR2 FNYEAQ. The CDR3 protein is CASSSYNFLLHEQYF. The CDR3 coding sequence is TGTGCCAGCAGCTCGTATAATTTTTTACTCCACGAGCAGTACTTC.

The CDR3 spells CASSPGLAGDFTDTQYF. The CDR3 coding sequence is TGTGCCAGCAGCCCTGGACTAGCGGGAGACTTCACAGATACGCAGTATTTT. The chain joins TRBV12-3 or TRBV12-4 to TRBJ2-3; TRBD2 matches 13 bases. CDR3 length: 17 residues. Trimming at V came to 6 bases and at J to 2 bases, leaving 8 bases not matched to a gene.

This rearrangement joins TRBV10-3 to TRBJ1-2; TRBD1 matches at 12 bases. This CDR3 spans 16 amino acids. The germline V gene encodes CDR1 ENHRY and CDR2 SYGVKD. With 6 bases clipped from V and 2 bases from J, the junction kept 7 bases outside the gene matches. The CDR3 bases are TGTGCCATCAGAATAGCGGGACAGGGGGCAAACTATGGCTACACCTTC. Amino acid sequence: CAIRIAGQGANYGYTF.

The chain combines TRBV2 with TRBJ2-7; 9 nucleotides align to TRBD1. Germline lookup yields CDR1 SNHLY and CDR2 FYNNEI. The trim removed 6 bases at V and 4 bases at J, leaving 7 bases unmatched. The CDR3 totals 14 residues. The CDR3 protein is CASRPGTGSYEQYF. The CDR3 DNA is TGTGCCAGCAGGCCCGGGACAGGGAGTTACGAGCAGTACTTC.

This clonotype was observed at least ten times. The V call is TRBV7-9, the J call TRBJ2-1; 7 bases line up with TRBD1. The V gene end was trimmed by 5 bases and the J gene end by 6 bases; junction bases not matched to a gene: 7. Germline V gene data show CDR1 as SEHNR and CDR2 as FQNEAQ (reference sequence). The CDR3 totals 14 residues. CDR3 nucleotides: TGTGCCAGCAGCAAGCGACAGGGCCCCAATGAGCAGTTCTTC. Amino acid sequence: CASSKRQGPNEQFF.

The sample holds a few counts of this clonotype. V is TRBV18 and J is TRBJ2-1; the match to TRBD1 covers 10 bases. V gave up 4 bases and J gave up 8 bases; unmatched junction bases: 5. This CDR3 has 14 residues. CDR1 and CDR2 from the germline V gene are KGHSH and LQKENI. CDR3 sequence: CASSLIGQGDEQFF. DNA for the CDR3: TGTGCCAGCTCACTAATAGGACAGGGGGATGAGCAGTTCTTC.

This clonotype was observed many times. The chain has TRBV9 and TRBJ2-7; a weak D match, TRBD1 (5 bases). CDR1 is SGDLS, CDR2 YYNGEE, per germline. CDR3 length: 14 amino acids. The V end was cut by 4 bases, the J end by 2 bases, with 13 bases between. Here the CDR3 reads CASSPRDRPYEQYF. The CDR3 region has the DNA TGTGCCAGCAGCCCCCGCGACAGACCCTACGAGCAGTACTTC.

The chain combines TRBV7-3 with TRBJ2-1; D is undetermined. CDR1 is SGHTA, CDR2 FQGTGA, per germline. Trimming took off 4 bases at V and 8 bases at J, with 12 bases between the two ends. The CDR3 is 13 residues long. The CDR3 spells CASSYQTPHEQFF. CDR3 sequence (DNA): TGTGCCAGCAGCTACCAGACTCCGCATGAGCAGTTCTTC.

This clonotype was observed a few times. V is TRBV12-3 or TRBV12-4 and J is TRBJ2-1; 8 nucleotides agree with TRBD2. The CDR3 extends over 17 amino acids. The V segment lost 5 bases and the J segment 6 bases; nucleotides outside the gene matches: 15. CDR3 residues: CASSPRLARKGANEQFF. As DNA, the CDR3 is TGTGCCAGCAGTCCGCGACTAGCGCGGAAAGGGGCCAATGAGCAGTTCTTC.

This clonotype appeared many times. CDR3 region: CAISESADSTDTQYF. The CDR3 DNA reads as TGTGCCATCAGTGAGTCGGCGGATAGCACAGATACGCAGTATTTT. This sequence joins TRBV10-3 and TRBJ2-3; D not certain. This CDR3 comprises 15 residues. Per germline, CDR1 ENHRY and CDR2 SYGVKD. The ends were cut back, 0 bases at V and 0 bases at J, with 7 bases in the middle.

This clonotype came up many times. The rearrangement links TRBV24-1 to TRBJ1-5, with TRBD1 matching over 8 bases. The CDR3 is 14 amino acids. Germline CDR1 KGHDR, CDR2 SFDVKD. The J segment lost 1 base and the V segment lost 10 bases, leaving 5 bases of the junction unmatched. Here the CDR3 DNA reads TGTGCCACGCAGGGGGCTATCAGCAATCAGCCCCAGCATTTT. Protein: CATQGAISNQPQHF.

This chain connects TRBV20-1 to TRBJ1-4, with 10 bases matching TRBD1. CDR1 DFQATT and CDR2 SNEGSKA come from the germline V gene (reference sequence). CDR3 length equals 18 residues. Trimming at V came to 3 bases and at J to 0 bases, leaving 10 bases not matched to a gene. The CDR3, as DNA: TGCAGTGCTAGGTTTTGGGACAGGGGTTTCACAACTAATGAAAAACTGTTTTTT. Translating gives CSARFWDRGFTTNEKLFF.

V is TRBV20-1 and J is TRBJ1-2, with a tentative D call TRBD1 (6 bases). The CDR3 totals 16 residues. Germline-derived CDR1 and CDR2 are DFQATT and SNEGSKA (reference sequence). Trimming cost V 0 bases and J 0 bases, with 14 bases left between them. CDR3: CSARDRLRGANYGYTF. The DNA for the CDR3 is TGCAGTGCTAGAGATCGACTCAGGGGAGCTAACTATGGCTACACCTTC.

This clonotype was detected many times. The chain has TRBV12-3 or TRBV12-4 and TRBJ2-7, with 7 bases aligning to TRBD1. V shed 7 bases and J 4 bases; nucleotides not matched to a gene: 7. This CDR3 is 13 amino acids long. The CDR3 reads CASTRTRGYEQYF. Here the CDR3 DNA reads TGTGCCAGCACTAGGACCAGGGGGTACGAGCAGTACTTC.

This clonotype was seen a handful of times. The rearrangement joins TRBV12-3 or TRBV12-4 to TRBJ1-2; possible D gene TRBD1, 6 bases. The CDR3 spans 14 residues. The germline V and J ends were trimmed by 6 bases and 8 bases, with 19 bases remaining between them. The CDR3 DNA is TGTGCCAGCAGACAAGTGGGTCAGGGGAAGGGCTACACCTTC. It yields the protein CASRQVGQGKGYTF.

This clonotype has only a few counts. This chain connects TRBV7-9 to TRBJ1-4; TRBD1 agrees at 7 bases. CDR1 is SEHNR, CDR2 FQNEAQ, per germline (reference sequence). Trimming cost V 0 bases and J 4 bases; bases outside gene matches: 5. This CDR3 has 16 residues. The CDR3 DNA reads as TGTGCCAGCAGCTTAGCACTGACAGGGAGTAATGAAAAACTGTTTTTT. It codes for CASSLALTGSNEKLFF.

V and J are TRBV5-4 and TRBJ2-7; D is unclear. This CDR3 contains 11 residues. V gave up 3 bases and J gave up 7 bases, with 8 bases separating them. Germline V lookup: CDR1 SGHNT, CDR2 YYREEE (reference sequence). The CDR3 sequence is CASSSGREQYF. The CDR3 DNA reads TGTGCCAGCAGCTCAGGAAGGGAGCAGTACTTC.